These 27 T cell receptor beta chains were sequenced from one sample in a study of PD-1 blockade in classical Hodgkin lymphoma. Time point denoted: cycle 4 day 1 (C4D1), after around six weeks of nivolumab. Patients all relapsed after autologous stem cell transplantation, and there was variation in brentuximab vedotin exposure. Only in-frame clones appear in the TCRdb table, and some are missing; sequencing was by immunoSEQ multiplex PCR. The table records about 21,000 clones, roughly 80% of them present only once. The sequencing here drew on peripheral blood mononuclear cells (PBMCs), taken before the fourth cycle of nivolumab. These receptors came from a human donor with classical Hodgkin lymphoma.

This sequence joins TRBV2 and TRBJ2-3; TRBD2 agrees at 9 bases. Losses at the gene ends were 6 bases for V and 0 bases for J; bases not matched to a gene: 7. CDR1 and CDR2 (germline): SNHLY, FYNNEI. The CDR3 spans 16 residues. The DNA for the CDR3 is TGTGCCAGCAGCGCCTTTGCGGGGGGGAGCACAGATACGCAGTATTTT. It translates to CASSAFAGGSTDTQYF.

This CDR3 is CASSGDTQYF. CDR3 nucleotide sequence: TGTGCCAGCAGTGGAGATACGCAGTATTTT. The V gene is TRBV7-6, the J gene TRBJ2-3, with D unresolved. Germline-derived CDR1 and CDR2 are SGHVS and FNYEAQ. Between the trimmed V and J ends, which lost 6 bases and 5 bases, there was a span of 3 bases. The CDR3 contains 10 residues.

There are a few counts of this clone. This rearrangement joins TRBV20-1 to TRBJ1-1; D ambiguous. From germline, CDR1 is DFQATT and CDR2 SNEGSKA (reference sequence). The CDR3 consists of 11 residues. CDR3 residues: CSVNQRGEAFF. The CDR3 bases are TGCAGCGTCAATCAGCGGGGTGAAGCTTTCTTT.

The table lists this clone with a few counts. The chain combines TRBV5-6 with TRBJ2-7; D possibly corresponds to TRBD1 (7 bases). The CDR3 extends over 14 amino acids. V dropped 5 bases and J dropped 1 base, with 13 bases sitting between them. Germline CDR1 reads SGHDT; CDR2 reads YYEEEE. CDR3 loop: CASSEAGGSYEQYF. As DNA, the CDR3 is TGTGCCAGCAGTGAGGCAGGGGGGTCCTACGAGCAGTACTTC.

The CDR3 nucleotides are TGTGCCAGTAGACGGACAGGGTCCGCCTACGAGCAGTACTTC. Residues: CASRRTGSAYEQYF. The chain couples TRBV19 to TRBJ2-7, with TRBD1 matching over 8 bases. This CDR3 comprises 14 residues. With 6 bases clipped from V and 2 bases from J, the junction kept 6 bases outside the gene matches. In germline, CDR1 is LNHDA, CDR2 SQIVND (reference sequence).

The rearrangement uses TRBV2 and TRBJ2-3, with 11 bases that match TRBD1. CDR1 is SNHLY and CDR2 is FYNNEI in the germline V gene. The CDR3 length is 15 residues. V shed 5 bases and J 3 bases; nucleotides not matched to a gene: 4. CDR3 DNA: TGTGCCAGCAGTCCCGGGACAGGGGGAACAGATACGCAGTATTTT. Translating gives CASSPGTGGTDTQYF. The whole variable domain, filled in from reference TRBV2 and TRBJ2-3, reads EPEVTQTPSHQVTQMGQEVILRCVPISNHLYFYWYRQILGQKVEFLVSFYNNEISEKSEIFDDQFSVERPDGSNFTLKIRSTKLEDSAMYFCASSPGTGGTDTQYFGPGTRLTVL.

The genes are TRBV9 and TRBJ2-2, with no clear D. This CDR3 has 13 amino acids. Germline V gene sequence: CDR1 SGDLS, CDR2 YYNGEE. Trimming pared 1 base from V and 4 bases from J, leaving 5 bases between. The CDR3 protein is CASSVQSTGELFF. In nucleotides, the CDR3 is TGTGCCAGCAGCGTACAGTCCACCGGGGAGCTGTTTTTT.

V and J are TRBV13 and TRBJ2-3; D possibly corresponds to TRBD2 (7 bases). This CDR3 region has 17 residues. V lost 5 bases and J 3 bases, leaving 21 bases between the germline ends. Per germline, CDR1 PRHDT and CDR2 FYEKMQ (reference sequence). CDR3 in DNA: TGTGCCAGCAGCCCAGACATTACGGGGGGCGCAACAGATACGCAGTATTTT. Its protein product is CASSPDITGGATDTQYF.

This clone is labeled medium-sized. The V gene is TRBV25-1, the J gene TRBJ1-1; D is unclear. The CDR3 runs to 12 residues. Between the trimmed V and J ends, which lost 8 bases and 3 bases, there was a span of 10 bases. CDR1 is MGHDK, CDR2 SYGVNS, per germline. CDR3 coding DNA: TGTGCCAGCCAATTGGACCACACTGAAGCTTTCTTT. Translation gives CASQLDHTEAFF.

CDR3 bases: TGTGCCGTTCTCCCGGGACAGGGAACCTACGAGCAGTACTTC. Protein sequence: CAVLPGQGTYEQYF. The rearrangement joins TRBV10-3 to TRBJ2-7; 9 nucleotides line up with TRBD1. The V segment lost 11 bases and the J segment 2 bases; nucleotides outside the gene matches: 10. The CDR3 consists of 14 residues. Germline values: CDR1 ENHRY, CDR2 SYGVKD.

The V and J genes are TRBV19 and TRBJ1-1, with 9 nucleotides matching TRBD1. CDR1 and CDR2 from the germline V gene are LNHDA and SQIVND (reference sequence). The V gene end was trimmed by 5 bases and the J gene end by 5 bases; junction bases not matched to a gene: 12. CDR3 length: 16 amino acids. CDR3 in DNA: TGTGCCAGTAGTGAAAAACAGGGGGCGTTCGTTACTGAAGCTTTCTTT. It codes for CASSEKQGAFVTEAFF.

The V and J genes are TRBV4-1 and TRBJ2-7; TRBD1 matches at 8 bases. After removal of 2 bases from V and 0 bases from J, the junction contained 3 bases not matched to a gene. The germline V gene has CDR1 MGHRA and CDR2 YSYEKL. This CDR3 contains 15 residues. This CDR3 is CASSQLQGVSYEQYF. CDR3 DNA sequence: TGCGCCAGCAGCCAACTACAGGGGGTCTCCTACGAGCAGTACTTC.

The chain couples TRBV6-1 to TRBJ2-7; D remains unclear. The CDR3 extends over 12 amino acids. Trimming removed 0 bases from V and 6 bases from J, with 6 bases in between. Germline-derived CDR1 and CDR2 are MNHNS and SASEGT. The CDR3 coding sequence is TGTGCCAGCAGTGAAGCGGGGTTCGAGCAGTACTTC. This sequence encodes CASSEAGFEQYF.

The chain couples TRBV9 to TRBJ1-1; no definite D call. Germline CDR1 SGDLS, CDR2 YYNGEE. V was pared by 4 bases and J by 3 bases, with 16 bases between. The CDR3 covers 15 residues. CDR3 in amino acids: CASSPRTRPYTEAFF. The CDR3 DNA follows: TGTGCCAGCAGCCCTCGAACACGGCCTTACACTGAAGCTTTCTTT. Full variable domain (rest looked up from reference TRBV9 and TRBJ1-1): DSGVTQTPKHLITATGQRVTLRCSPRSGDLSVYWYQQSLDQGLQFLIQYYNGEERAKGNILERFSAQQFPDLHSELNLSSLELGDSALYFCASSPRTRPYTEAFFGQGTRLTVV.

V gene TRBV7-6 combines with J gene TRBJ1-6; D is ambiguous. The CDR3 extends over 17 amino acids. The V gene lost 0 bases and the J gene lost 0 bases, with 9 bases spanning the gap. Per germline, CDR1 SGHVS and CDR2 FNYEAQ. The chain's CDR3 is CASSLAPGSSYNSPLHF. The CDR3 nucleotides read TGTGCCAGCAGCTTAGCACCAGGCAGCTCCTATAATTCACCCCTCCACTTT. The whole variable domain, remainder taken from reference TRBV7-6 and TRBJ1-6, is GAGVSQSPRYKVTKRGQDVALRCDPISGHVSLYWYRQALGQGPEFLTYFNYEAQQDKSGLPNDRFSAERPEGSISTLTIQRTEQRDSAMYRCASSLAPGSSYNSPLHFGNGTRLTVT.

The chain has TRBV29-1 and TRBJ2-3; D may match TRBD1 or TRBD2 (5 bases each). Germline V gene sequence: CDR1 SQVTM, CDR2 ANQGSEA. Trimming shortened V by 3 bases and J by 3 bases, and 7 bases separated the two germline ends. The CDR3 runs to 12 residues. CDR3 bases: TGCAGCGTTGATGGGGGTACAGATACGCAGTATTTT. Encoded protein: CSVDGGTDTQYF.

This clone was counted a few times. The gene calls are TRBV7-2 and TRBJ2-2; possible D gene TRBD2, 5 bases. V lost 0 bases, J lost 6 bases, and 8 bases lay in between. CDR1 and CDR2 (germline): SGHTA, FQGNSA. The CDR3 length is 14 residues. CDR3 loop: CASSLAAGPGELFF. The CDR3 bases are TGTGCCAGCAGCTTAGCGGCGGGTCCCGGGGAGCTGTTTTTT.

The chain's CDR3 is CASSLFLAGVKETQYF. DNA for the CDR3: TGTGCCAGCAGTTTATTTCTAGCGGGTGTTAAAGAGACCCAGTACTTC. The rearrangement links TRBV28 to TRBJ2-5, with 8 bases identical to TRBD2. Losses at the gene ends were 1 base for V and 3 bases for J; bases not matched to a gene: 7. This CDR3 has 16 residues. CDR1 MDHEN and CDR2 SYDVKM come from the germline V gene.

This clone turned up a few times. The V and J genes are TRBV28 and TRBJ2-5; D uncertain. The germline V gene has CDR1 MDHEN and CDR2 SYDVKM. This CDR3 contains 14 residues. The germline V and J ends were trimmed by 2 bases and 0 bases, with 7 bases remaining between them. The CDR3 sequence is CASSLMWYQETQYF. The CDR3 DNA sequence: TGTGCCAGCAGTTTAATGTGGTACCAAGAGACCCAGTACTTC.

The genes are TRBV11-3 and TRBJ2-5, with 9 bases that match TRBD2. In germline, CDR1 is SGHNT, CDR2 YENEEA. The CDR3 has 14 residues. With V trimmed by 1 base and J by 5 bases, 2 bases remained unmatched. The CDR3 coding sequence is TGTGCCAGCAGCTTAGGGACTAGCGACGAGACCCAGTACTTC. As protein: CASSLGTSDETQYF.

The chain joins TRBV4-1 to TRBJ2-5, with a possible D match to TRBD2 (5 bases). Trimming shortened V by 4 bases and J by 3 bases, and 9 bases separated the two germline ends. The CDR3 is made up of 13 amino acids. Germline assignment: CDR1 MGHRA and CDR2 YSYEKL. The CDR3 nucleotides read TGCGCCAGCAGCCCGGCCGGGAAAGAGACCCAGTACTTC. Its translation is CASSPAGKETQYF.

The chain combines TRBV5-4 with TRBJ2-2; the D call may be TRBD1 or TRBD2 (6 bases each). Germline V gene data show CDR1 as SGHNT and CDR2 as YYREEE (reference sequence). Trimming pared 1 base from V and 4 bases from J, leaving 14 bases between. The CDR3 extends over 16 amino acids. The CDR3 sequence: CASSLFSGALTGELFF. The CDR3 nucleotides are TGTGCCAGCAGCTTGTTCTCGGGGGCCCTCACCGGGGAGCTGTTTTTT.

The V and J genes are TRBV6-6 and TRBJ1-2, with 9 bases that match TRBD1. The CDR3 totals 15 residues. Germline CDR1 MNHNY, CDR2 SVGAGI (reference sequence). The junction had 6 bases not matched to a gene; V was cut back by 2 bases and J by 5 bases. CDR3 sequence reads: CASSYNLGQGYGYTF. The CDR3 DNA reads as TGTGCCAGCAGTTACAATCTCGGACAGGGGTATGGCTACACCTTC.

The genes are TRBV15 and TRBJ2-7; unclear D gene. The CDR3 length is 14 residues. Looked up from germline, CDR1 is LNHNV and CDR2 is YYDKDF (reference sequence). V was cut by 11 bases and J by 1 base, with 18 bases left in between. The CDR3, as DNA: TGTGCCTCTAGACTCACAAGTTCATCCTACGAGCAGTACTTC. It translates to CASRLTSSSYEQYF.

The chain couples TRBV7-2 to TRBJ1-4; 8 bases align to TRBD1. J gave up 8 bases and V 3 bases, and 5 bases lay outside the gene matches. Germline V lookup: CDR1 SGHTA, CDR2 FQGNSA. The CDR3 spans 14 residues. The CDR3: CASSFGQGREKLFF. DNA of the CDR3: TGTGCCAGCAGCTTCGGACAGGGAAGAGAAAAACTGTTTTTT.

This sequence joins TRBV28 and TRBJ1-2, with 8 bases aligning to TRBD1. CDR1 and CDR2 (germline): MDHEN, SYDVKM. The CDR3 is 17 amino acids. The trim removed 4 bases at V and 1 base at J, leaving 11 bases unmatched. The CDR3 nucleotides read TGTGCCAGCAGTTCCGGACAGGGTGGAAGGGTTAACTATGGCTACACCTTC. This sequence encodes CASSSGQGGRVNYGYTF.

The gene calls are TRBV5-1 and TRBJ2-7; no definite D call. Germline CDR1 SGHRS, CDR2 YFSETQ. V shed 4 bases and J shed 3 bases, with 17 bases lying between them. The CDR3 covers 15 residues. CDR3: CASSPNWADDYEQYF. CDR3 coding DNA: TGCGCCAGCAGCCCGAACTGGGCTGACGACTACGAGCAGTACTTC. Together with reference TRBV5-1 and TRBJ2-7, the CDR3 gives the full variable domain: KAGVTQTPRYLIKTRGQQVTLSCSPISGHRSVSWYQQTPGQGLQFLFEYFSETQRNKGNFPGRFSGRQFSNSRSEMNVSTLELGDSALYLCASSPNWADDYEQYFGPGTRLTVT.